This TCR beta chain was recovered during a study of technical replicates of blood from a handful of donors. Trimming left V 4 bases short and J 5 bases short, with 8 bases between. The CDR3 has 11 residues. CDR1 is SQVTM and CDR2 is ANQGSEA in the germline V gene. Sequencing was performed with immunoSEQ multiplex PCR; in TCRdb, only in-frame clones are kept and a portion is missing. The table has roughly 80,000 clones, roughly 95% seen once. The receptor comes from a human donor in good health. The chain carries TRBV29-1 and TRBJ1-1; D unresolved. The sequenced material came from T cells isolated from PBMCs. The CDR3 spells CSVGERTEAFF. Written as DNA, the CDR3 is TGCAGCGTTGGAGAGCGGACTGAAGCTTTCTTT.